This passage covers 14 T cell receptor beta chains from one sample sequenced in a study of blood T cells in healthy people across ages. A sample-barcoded 5' primer and a J-beta primer mix were used in a second PCR of roughly 7 to 12 cycles. TCRdb re-derived calls from the 5' RACE reads in MiXCR, one entry per CDR3 protein. The sample records around 700,000 distinct CDR3 sequences, 20% to 25% being singletons. These records were also assigned to another study, of T cells of mothers and their children.

Material: blood. These receptors all stem from a boy aged 5-17 years in good health.

This clonotype has just a few counts. The chain recombines TRBV29-1 with TRBJ2-1; 13 bases map to TRBD2. Germline CDR1 reads SQVTM; CDR2 reads ANQGSEA. There are 14 residues in the CDR3. With 6 bases clipped from V and 8 bases from J, the junction kept 7 bases outside the gene matches. DNA of the CDR3: TGCAGCGTGTTGGGACTAGCGGGAAAGTATGAGCAGTTCTTC. Translated: CSVLGLAGKYEQFF.

The rearrangement uses TRBV5-5 and TRBJ2-1; D is ambiguous. This CDR3 is built from 16 residues. Germline V gene data show CDR1 as SGHKS and CDR2 as YYEKEE (reference sequence). The V end was cut by 3 bases, the J end by 2 bases, with 15 bases between. The CDR3 loop reads CASSSPSESPYNEQFF. The CDR3, as DNA: TGTGCCAGCAGCTCACCTTCGGAGAGCCCCTACAATGAGCAGTTCTTC.

The chain joins TRBV28 to TRBJ1-2; TRBD1 matches 7 bases. Germline CDR1 reads MDHEN; CDR2 reads SYDVKM. Trimming removed 5 bases from V and 4 bases from J; junction bases left unmatched: 10. The length of the CDR3 is 15 residues. For the CDR3, the DNA is TGTGCCAGCAGTCTTCGGGACAGACGAGCCTATGGCTACACCTTC. Its translation is CASSLRDRRAYGYTF.

The chain has TRBV28 and TRBJ1-2; the D gene is possibly TRBD1 (5 bases). Looked up from germline, CDR1 is MDHEN and CDR2 is SYDVKM. V was cut by 2 bases and J by 4 bases, with 14 bases left in between. The CDR3 consists of 15 residues. In nucleotides, the CDR3 is TGTGCCAGCAGTTTAATGGGGGGACGGCTCTATGGCTACACCTTC. It is translated as CASSLMGGRLYGYTF.

This clonotype was observed at least ten times. The junction differs from germline at one of its ends, possibly a read error. The chain recombines TRBV29-1 with TRBJ2-5; the match to TRBD1 covers 7 bases. The germline V gene encodes CDR1 SQVTM and CDR2 ANQGSEA. The CDR3 has 13 amino acids. The DNA for the CDR3 is TGCAGCTTTGAACAGGGGCCTTGGGAGACCCAGTACTTC. It encodes CSFEQGPWETQYF.

The rearrangement links TRBV5-1 to TRBJ2-5; maybe TRBD2 (5 bases). Germline-derived CDR1 and CDR2 are SGHRS and YFSETQ. V shed 5 bases and J shed 5 bases, with 16 bases lying between them. The CDR3 runs to 14 residues. CDR3 DNA: TGCGCCAGCAGTGGGGTGACCAGCGGCGAGACCCAGTACTTC. This sequence encodes CASSGVTSGETQYF.

This clonotype was observed a few times. The CDR3 nucleotides are TGCAGTGCTACTAACAGGGAGACTGAAGCTTTCTTT. Translated: CSATNRETEAFF. V is TRBV20-1 and J is TRBJ1-1, with D perhaps TRBD1 (6 bases). The germline V and J ends were trimmed by 4 bases and 5 bases, with 11 bases remaining between them. This CDR3 has 12 residues. The V gene's germline CDR1 is DFQATT and CDR2 SNEGSKA (reference sequence).

The V call is TRBV7-9, the J call TRBJ1-2; D is uncertain. Germline assignment: CDR1 SEHNR and CDR2 FQNEAQ (reference sequence). With 8 bases removed from V and 7 bases from J, the gap between germline ends came to 14 bases. The CDR3 is 12 amino acids. The CDR3 reads CASSPVAFGYTF. The CDR3 nucleotides are TGTGCCAGCTCGCCTGTCGCTTTTGGCTACACCTTC.

The chain links TRBV13 to TRBJ1-1; D remains ambiguous. This CDR3 has 12 residues. The V gene lost 2 bases and the J gene lost 7 bases, with 8 bases spanning the gap. In germline, CDR1 is PRHDT, CDR2 FYEKMQ (reference sequence). CDR3 nucleotides: TGTGCCAGCAGCTTACCTTTTAGTGAAGCTTTCTTT. Amino acid sequence: CASSLPFSEAFF.

The chain joins TRBV5-1 to TRBJ2-5; tentatively, D is TRBD2 (6 bases). V lost 6 bases and J 3 bases, leaving 15 bases between the germline ends. CDR3 length equals 14 residues. Germline loops: CDR1 SGHRS, CDR2 YFSETQ. The chain's CDR3 is CASTAGRLEETQYF. The DNA for the CDR3 is TGCGCCAGCACCGCCGGGCGACTAGAAGAGACCCAGTACTTC.

J is TRBJ2-7 and V is TRBV29-1; D possibly matches TRBD1 or TRBD2 (5 bases each). Germline V gene lookup returns CDR1 SQVTM and CDR2 ANQGSEA. V gave up 1 base and J gave up 3 bases, with 13 bases separating them. The CDR3 has 14 amino acids. As DNA, the CDR3 is TGCAGCGTTGAAGTCTCCGGGGCAGGCTACGAGCAGTACTTC. Protein product: CSVEVSGAGYEQYF.

The gene calls are TRBV7-2 and TRBJ2-7; perhaps TRBD2 as D (6 bases). With 4 bases removed from V and 5 bases from J, the gap between germline ends came to 24 bases. The CDR3 is 17 amino acids. CDR1 is SGHTA, CDR2 FQGNSA, per germline. The CDR3 reads CASSSTGGGTLQDEQYF. The DNA for the CDR3 is TGTGCCAGCAGCTCTACGGGTGGAGGGACCCTGCAAGACGAGCAGTACTTC.

This clonotype was seen a few times. The chain joins TRBV10-3 to TRBJ1-1; D might be TRBD1 (5 bases). V was cut by 6 bases and J by 0 bases, with 14 bases left in between. The CDR3 runs 15 residues. CDR1 is ENHRY and CDR2 is SYGVKD in the germline V gene. CDR3 sequence (DNA): TGTGCCATCAGGGGGGTGGACTCCATGAACACTGAAGCTTTCTTT. Translation: CAIRGVDSMNTEAFF.

The chain is built from TRBV28 and TRBJ2-5, with 7 bases aligning to TRBD1. There are 15 residues in the CDR3. Trimming removed 4 bases from V and 2 bases from J; junction bases left unmatched: 7. Germline loops: CDR1 MDHEN, CDR2 SYDVKM. The CDR3 bases are TGTGCCAGCAGTTCGACAGGGTTGGGACAAGAGACCCAGTACTTC. Translating it yields CASSSTGLGQETQYF.